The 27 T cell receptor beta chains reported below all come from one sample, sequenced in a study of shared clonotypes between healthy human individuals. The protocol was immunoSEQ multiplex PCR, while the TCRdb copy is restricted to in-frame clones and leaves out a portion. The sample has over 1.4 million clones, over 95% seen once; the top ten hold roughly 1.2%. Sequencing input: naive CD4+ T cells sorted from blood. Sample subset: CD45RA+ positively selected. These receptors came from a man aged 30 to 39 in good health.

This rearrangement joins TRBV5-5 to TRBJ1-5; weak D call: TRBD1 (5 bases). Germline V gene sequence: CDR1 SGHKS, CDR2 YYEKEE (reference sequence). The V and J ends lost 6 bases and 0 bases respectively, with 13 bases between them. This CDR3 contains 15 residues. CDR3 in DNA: TGTGCCAGCACCCAAGGGGTGAATAGCAATCAGCCCCAGCATTTT. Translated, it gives CASTQGVNSNQPQHF.

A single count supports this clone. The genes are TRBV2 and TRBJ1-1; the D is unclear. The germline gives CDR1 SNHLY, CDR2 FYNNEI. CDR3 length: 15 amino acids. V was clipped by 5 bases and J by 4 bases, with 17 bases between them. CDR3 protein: CASSSTGTLGTEAFF. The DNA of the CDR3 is TGTGCCAGCAGTTCAACCGGTACCTTGGGCACTGAAGCTTTCTTT.

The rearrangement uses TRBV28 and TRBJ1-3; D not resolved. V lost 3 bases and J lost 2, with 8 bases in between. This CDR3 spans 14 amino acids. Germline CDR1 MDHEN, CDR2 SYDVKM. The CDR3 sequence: CASSFSTPGNTIYF. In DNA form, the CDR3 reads TGTGCCAGCAGTTTCTCGACACCTGGAAACACCATATATTTT.

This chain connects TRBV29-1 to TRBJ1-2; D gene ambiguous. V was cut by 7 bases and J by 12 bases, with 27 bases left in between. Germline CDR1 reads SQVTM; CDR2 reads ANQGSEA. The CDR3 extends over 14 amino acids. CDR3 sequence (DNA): TGCAGCGGACGTCGCTCCCGTAATGAAATGACAAACACCTTC. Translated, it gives CSGRRSRNEMTNTF.

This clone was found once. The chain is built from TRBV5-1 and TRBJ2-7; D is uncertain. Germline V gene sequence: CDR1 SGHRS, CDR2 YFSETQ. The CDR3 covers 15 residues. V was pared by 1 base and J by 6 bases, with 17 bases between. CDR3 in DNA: TGCGCCAGCAGCTTGACGGCTTCCCGAGCCTCCGAGCAGTACTTC. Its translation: CASSLTASRASEQYF.

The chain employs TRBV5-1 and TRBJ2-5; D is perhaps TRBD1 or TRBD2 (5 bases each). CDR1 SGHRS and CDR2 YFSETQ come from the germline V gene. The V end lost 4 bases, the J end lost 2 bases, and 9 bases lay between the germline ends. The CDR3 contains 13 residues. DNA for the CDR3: TGCGCCAGCAGCGGGACGGGACAAGAGACCCAGTACTTC. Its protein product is CASSGTGQETQYF.

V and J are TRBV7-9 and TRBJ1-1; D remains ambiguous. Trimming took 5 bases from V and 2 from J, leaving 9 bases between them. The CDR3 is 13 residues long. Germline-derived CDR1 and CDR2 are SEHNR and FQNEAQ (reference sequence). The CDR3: CASSRIANTEAFF. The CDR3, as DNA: TGTGCCAGCAGCCGTATAGCCAACACTGAAGCTTTCTTT.

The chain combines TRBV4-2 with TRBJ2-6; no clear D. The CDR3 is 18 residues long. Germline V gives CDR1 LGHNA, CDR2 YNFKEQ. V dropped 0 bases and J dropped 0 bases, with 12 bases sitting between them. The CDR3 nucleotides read TGTGCCAGCAGCCAAGATCGTTCGCAGCGCTCTGGGGCCAACGTCCTGACTTTC. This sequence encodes CASSQDRSQRSGANVLTF.

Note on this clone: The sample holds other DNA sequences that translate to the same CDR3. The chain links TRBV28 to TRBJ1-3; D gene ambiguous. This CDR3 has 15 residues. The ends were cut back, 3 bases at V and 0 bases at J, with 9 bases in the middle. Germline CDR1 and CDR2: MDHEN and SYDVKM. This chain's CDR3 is CASSFSRSSGNTIYF. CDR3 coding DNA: TGTGCCAGCAGTTTTTCGCGCAGCTCTGGAAACACCATATATTTT.

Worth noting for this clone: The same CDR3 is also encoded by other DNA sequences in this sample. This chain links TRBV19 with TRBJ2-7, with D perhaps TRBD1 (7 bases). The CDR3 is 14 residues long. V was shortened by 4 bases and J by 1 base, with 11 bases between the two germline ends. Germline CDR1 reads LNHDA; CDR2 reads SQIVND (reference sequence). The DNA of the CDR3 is TGTGCCAGTAGTAGGGCGGGACAGTCCTACGAGCAGTACTTC. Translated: CASSRAGQSYEQYF.

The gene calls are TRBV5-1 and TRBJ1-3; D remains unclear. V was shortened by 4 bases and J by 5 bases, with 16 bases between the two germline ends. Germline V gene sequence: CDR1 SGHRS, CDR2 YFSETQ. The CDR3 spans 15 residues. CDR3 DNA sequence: TGCGCCAGCAGCCTAGGTGAAGGTCCTAGAAACACCATATATTTT. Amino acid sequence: CASSLGEGPRNTIYF.

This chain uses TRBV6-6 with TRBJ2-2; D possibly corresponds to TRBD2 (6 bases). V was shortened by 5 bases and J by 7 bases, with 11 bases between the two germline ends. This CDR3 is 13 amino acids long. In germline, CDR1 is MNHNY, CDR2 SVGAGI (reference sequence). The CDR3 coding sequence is TGTGCCAGCAGTCAATGGGGAGGCGGGGAGCTGTTTTTT. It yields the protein CASSQWGGGELFF.

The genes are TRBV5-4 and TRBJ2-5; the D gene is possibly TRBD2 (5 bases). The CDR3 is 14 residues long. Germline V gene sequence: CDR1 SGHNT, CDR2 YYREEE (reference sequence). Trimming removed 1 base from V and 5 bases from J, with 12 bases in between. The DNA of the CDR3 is TGTGCCAGCAGCTTGCACGGGAAAGGGGAGACCCAGTACTTC. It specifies CASSLHGKGETQYF.

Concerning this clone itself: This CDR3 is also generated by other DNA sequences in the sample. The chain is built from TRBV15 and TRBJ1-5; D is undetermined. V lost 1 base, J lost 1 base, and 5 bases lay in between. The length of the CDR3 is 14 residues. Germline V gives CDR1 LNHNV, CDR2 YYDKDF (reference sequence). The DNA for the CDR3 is TGTGCCACCAGCAGAGGTGACAGCAATCAGCCCCAGCATTTT. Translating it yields CATSRGDSNQPQHF.

The CDR3 sequence is CASRTRSGSSYEQYF. Here the CDR3 DNA reads TGTGCCAGCAGAACTAGAAGTGGGAGTTCCTACGAGCAGTACTTC. The rearrangement uses TRBV28 and TRBJ2-7; D perhaps matches TRBD2 (5 bases). CDR1 and CDR2 (germline): MDHEN, SYDVKM. The CDR3 has 15 amino acids. Trimming shortened V by 6 bases and J by 1 base, and 16 bases separated the two germline ends.

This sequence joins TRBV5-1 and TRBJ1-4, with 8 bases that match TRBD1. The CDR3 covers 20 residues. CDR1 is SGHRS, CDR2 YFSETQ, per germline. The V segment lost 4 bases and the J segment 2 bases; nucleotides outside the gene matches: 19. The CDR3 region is CASSTDRVGQRRLTNEKLFF. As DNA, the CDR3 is TGCGCCAGCAGCACGGACAGGGTGGGCCAGCGAAGGCTCACTAATGAAAAACTGTTTTTT.

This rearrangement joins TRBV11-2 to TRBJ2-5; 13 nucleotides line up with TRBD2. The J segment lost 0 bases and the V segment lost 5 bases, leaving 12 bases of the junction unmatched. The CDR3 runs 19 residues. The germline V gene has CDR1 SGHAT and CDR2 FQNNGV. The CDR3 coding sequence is TGTGCCAGCAGCCCCCTCGGGACTAGCGGGACGAAGTACCAAGAGACCCAGTACTTC. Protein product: CASSPLGTSGTKYQETQYF. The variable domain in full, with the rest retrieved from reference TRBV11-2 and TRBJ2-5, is EAGVAQSPRYKIIEKRQSVAFWCNPISGHATLYWYQQILGQGPKLLIQFQNNGVVDDSQLPKDRFSAERLKGVDSTLKIQPAKLEDSAVYLCASSPLGTSGTKYQETQYFGPGTRLLVL.

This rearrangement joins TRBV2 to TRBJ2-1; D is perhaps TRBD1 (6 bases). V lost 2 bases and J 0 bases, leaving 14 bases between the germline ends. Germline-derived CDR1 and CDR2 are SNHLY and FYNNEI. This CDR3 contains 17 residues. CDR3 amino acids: CASSEPRTVSSYNEQFF. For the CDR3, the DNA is TGTGCCAGCAGTGAACCTAGGACAGTTAGCTCCTACAATGAGCAGTTCTTC.

The CDR3 DNA sequence: TGTGCCAGCAGTCGCCAACTAGCGGGAGCGCGGGAGACCCAGTACTTC. This gives the protein CASSRQLAGARETQYF. The J gene is TRBJ2-5, the V gene TRBV27; 11 nucleotides line up with TRBD2. Per germline, CDR1 MNHEY and CDR2 SMNVEV (reference sequence). V lost 5 bases and J lost 5; bases outside the gene matches: 10. The CDR3 is 16 amino acids.

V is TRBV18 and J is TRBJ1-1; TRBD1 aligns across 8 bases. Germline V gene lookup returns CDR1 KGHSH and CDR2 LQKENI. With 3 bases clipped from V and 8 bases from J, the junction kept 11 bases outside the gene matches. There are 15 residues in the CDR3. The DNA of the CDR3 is TGTGCCAGCTCACCCCGAGATGGACAGGGAGCGGAAGCTTTCTTT. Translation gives CASSPRDGQGAEAFF.

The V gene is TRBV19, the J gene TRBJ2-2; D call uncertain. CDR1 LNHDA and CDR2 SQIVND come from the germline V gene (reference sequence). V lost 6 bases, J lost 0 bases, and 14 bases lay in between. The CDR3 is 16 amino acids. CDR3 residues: CASSLNEPANTGELFF. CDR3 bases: TGTGCCAGTAGCCTAAACGAACCCGCGAACACCGGGGAGCTGTTTTTT.

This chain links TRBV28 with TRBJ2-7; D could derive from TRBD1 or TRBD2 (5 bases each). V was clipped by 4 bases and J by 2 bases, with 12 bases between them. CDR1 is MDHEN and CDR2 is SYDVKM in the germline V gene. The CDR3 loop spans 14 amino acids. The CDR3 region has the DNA TGTGCCAGCAGTTCCGCTGGGACCACCTACGAGCAGTACTTC. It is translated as CASSSAGTTYEQYF.

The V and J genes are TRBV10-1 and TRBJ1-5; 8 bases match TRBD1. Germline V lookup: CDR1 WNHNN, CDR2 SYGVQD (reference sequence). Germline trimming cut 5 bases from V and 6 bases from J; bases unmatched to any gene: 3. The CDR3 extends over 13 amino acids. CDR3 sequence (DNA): TGCGCCAGCAGTCAGGGGGCCGGTCAGCCCCAGCATTTT. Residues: CASSQGAGQPQHF.

The CDR3 is CASGSRDTDTQYF. CDR3 coding DNA: TGTGCCAGCGGGAGTCGGGACACAGATACGCAGTATTTT. The chain carries TRBV6-5 and TRBJ2-3, with a weak D call TRBD2 (5 bases). CDR1 is MNHEY and CDR2 is SVGAGI in the germline V gene. Trimming cost V 8 bases and J 2 bases, with 11 bases left between them. The CDR3 is 13 amino acids.

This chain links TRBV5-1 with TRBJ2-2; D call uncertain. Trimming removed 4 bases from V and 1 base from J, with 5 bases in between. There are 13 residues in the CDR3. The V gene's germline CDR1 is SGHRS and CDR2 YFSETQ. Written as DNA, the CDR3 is TGCGCCAGCAGCCGCCAGAACACCGGGGAGCTGTTTTTT. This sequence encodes CASSRQNTGELFF.

Here the CDR3 DNA reads TGTGCCAGCAGTTCTAGCGGGAGCAGCGGGCAGTACTTC. Translated, it gives CASSSSGSSGQYF. V usage is TRBV28 and J usage is TRBJ2-7, with 10 nucleotides matching TRBD2. Germline V CDR1 and CDR2: MDHEN, SYDVKM. The trim removed 4 bases at V and 9 bases at J, leaving 6 bases unmatched. The CDR3 length is 13 residues.

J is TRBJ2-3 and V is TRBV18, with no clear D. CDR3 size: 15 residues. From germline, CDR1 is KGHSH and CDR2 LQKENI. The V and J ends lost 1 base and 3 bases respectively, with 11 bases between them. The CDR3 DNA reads TGTGCCAGCTCACCACTCCCAAGCAATACAGATACGCAGTATTTT. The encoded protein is CASSPLPSNTDTQYF.